This TCR beta chain was obtained from a study of beta chain features in type 1 diabetes. Purities in excess of 95% were seen in all sorted populations. General observations from the study: Fewer insertions but more deletions were seen at VDJ junctions in type 1 diabetes patients. Naive, central memory and regulatory TCRB repertoires appeared more similar among patients than healthy donors.

Concerning this clone itself: Its target is not known.

Every isolated RNA sample was fully reverse transcribed, so sequencing captured expressed TCRB transcripts. Average reads per stem cell-like memory T cell sample were 850,000 to 1,300,000. The data were produced by immunoSEQ multiplex PCR, yet TCRdb's version contains in-frame clones alone and is incomplete. Among some 99,000 clones, 40% were seen once, and the ten largest hold around 0.07%. Germline values: CDR1 SEHNR, CDR2 FQNEAQ (reference sequence). Trimming removed 1 base from V and 1 base from J, with 14 bases in between. The CDR3 is 17 amino acids. Sequencing input: stem cell memory CD4+ T cells from blood. The sequence derives from a woman between 18 and 29 years old in good health. This chain joins TRBV7-9 and TRBJ1-5; D might be TRBD1 (5 bases). CDR3 nucleotide sequence: TGTGCCAGCAGCTTAGGAGTGGGGGGGAAGAGCAATCAGCCCCAGCATTTT. Its protein is CASSLGVGGKSNQPQHF.